The next 28 T cell receptor beta chains were all read from a single sample in a study of cytomegalovirus exposure and HLA in healthy donors. Primers included in the PCR were 60 Vbeta and 13 Jbeta primers. Repertoires were generated with immunoSEQ multiplex PCR, while TCRdb's copy carries only in-frame clones and drops some. Of some 40,000 clones in the sample, 82% are singletons; the top ten hold over 9.5%. Sequencing was done on a sample of PBMCs. The receptors here all came from a woman between 18 and 30 years old in good health and CMV-seropositive.

This chain joins TRBV11-3 and TRBJ2-1, with 9 bases identical to TRBD2. Germline V gives CDR1 SGHNT, CDR2 YENEEA. V shed 5 bases, J shed 10 bases, and the junction held 6 bases outside the gene matches. This CDR3 spans 13 amino acids. CDR3 sequence: CASSLRGLAEQFF. CDR3 nucleotides: TGTGCCAGCAGCCTGCGGGGACTAGCAGAGCAGTTCTTC.

This clone has a handful of counts. This rearrangement joins TRBV9 to TRBJ2-3; the match to TRBD2 covers 12 bases. This CDR3 has 15 residues. With 2 bases clipped from V and 6 bases from J, the junction kept 4 bases outside the gene matches. Germline lookup yields CDR1 SGDLS and CDR2 YYNGEE. CDR3 sequence: CASSVLAGGHDTQYF. The CDR3 DNA sequence: TGTGCCAGCAGCGTTCTAGCGGGGGGGCATGATACGCAGTATTTT.

This clone was seen a handful of times. The gene calls are TRBV2 and TRBJ2-7, with TRBD2 matching 7 bases. Germline CDR1 is SNHLY and CDR2 is FYNNEI. Trimming removed 3 bases from V and 0 bases from J; junction bases left unmatched: 8. The CDR3 has 16 residues. For the CDR3, the DNA is TGTGCCAGCAGTGATCCCGGCGGGAGTGCCTCCTACGAGCAGTACTTC. Its translation is CASSDPGGSASYEQYF.

The J gene is TRBJ2-2, the V gene TRBV4-3, with 7 bases lining up with TRBD1. CDR1 and CDR2 from the germline V gene are LGHNA and YSLEER. V lost 2 bases, J lost 6 bases, and 6 bases stayed unmatched. The CDR3 is 15 amino acids. CDR3 amino acids: CASSQITGAPGELFF. CDR3 nucleotide sequence: TGCGCCAGCAGCCAAATCACAGGGGCTCCCGGGGAGCTGTTTTTT.

The rearrangement joins TRBV5-6 to TRBJ1-2; D not certain. From germline, CDR1 is SGHDT and CDR2 YYEEEE. This CDR3 is 13 amino acids long. Trimming removed 0 bases from V and 8 bases from J, with 11 bases in between. This CDR3 reads CASSLAPREGYTF. The CDR3 DNA reads as TGTGCCAGCAGCTTGGCTCCCCGGGAGGGCTACACCTTC.

About this clone itself: One end of the junction fails to match germline, which may point to a read error. The chain joins TRBV30 to TRBJ1-2; D may be TRBD1 (5 bases). Germline-derived CDR1 and CDR2 are GTSNPN and SVGIG (reference sequence). The CDR3 has 11 residues. The CDR3 sequence: CAWDRDYGYTF. CDR3 bases: TGTGCCTGGGACCGGGACTACGGCTACACCTTC.

This sequence joins TRBV10-3 and TRBJ2-5; the D gene is possibly TRBD1 (6 bases). The J call is in doubt because the DNA end fits TRBJ2-7 better. The germline gives CDR1 ENHRY, CDR2 SYGVKD. CDR3 length equals 16 residues. CDR3 region: CAISESMSGVGYEQYF. The CDR3 DNA follows: TGTGCCATCAGTGAGTCTATGTCAGGGGTGGGCTACGAGCAGTACTTC.

In regard to this clone: Its ends do not fully match the called genes, so a read error is possible. The gene calls are TRBV7-7 and TRBJ2-1; unclear D gene. This CDR3 spans 13 amino acids. CDR1 is SSHAT, CDR2 FNYEAQ, per germline (reference sequence). The CDR3 is CASSLTQLNEQFF. The CDR3 bases are TGTGCTAGCAGCTTAACACAGCTCAATGAGCAGTTCTTC. Drawing the rest from reference TRBV7-7 and TRBJ2-1, the complete variable domain is GAGVSQSPRYKVTKRGQDVTLRCDPISSHATLYWYQQALGQGPEFLTYFNYEAQPDKSGLPSDRFSAERPEGSISTLTIQRTEQRDSAMYRCASSLTQLNEQFFGPGTRLTVL.

The J gene is TRBJ1-4, the V gene TRBV18; D gene uncertain. The CDR3 runs 13 residues. The germline V and J ends were trimmed by 3 bases and 2 bases, with 4 bases remaining between them. Per the germline V gene, CDR1 is KGHSH and CDR2 is LQKENI. The CDR3 here is CASSPSTNEKLFF. CDR3 sequence (DNA): TGTGCCAGCTCACCCTCCACTAATGAAAAACTGTTTTTT.

As for this clone: In the same sample, other DNA sequences code for this CDR3. The chain uses TRBV25-1 and TRBJ2-3, with TRBD2 identical over 8 bases. V lost 6 bases to trimming and J lost 1 base; unmatched junction nucleotides: 0. CDR1 is MGHDK, CDR2 SYGVNS, per germline. The CDR3 has 13 residues. The CDR3 sequence: CASSGGGTDTQYF. The CDR3 coding sequence is TGTGCCAGCAGCGGGGGGGGCACAGATACGCAGTATTTT.

This clone appeared a single time. This chain links TRBV19 with TRBJ1-1; D gene ambiguous. Trimming stripped 2 bases from V and 4 bases from J, with 5 bases between. Looked up from germline, CDR1 is LNHDA and CDR2 is SQIVND (reference sequence). CDR3 size: 12 residues. This chain's CDR3 is CASSISSTEAFF. As DNA, the CDR3 is TGTGCCAGTAGTATATCCTCCACTGAAGCTTTCTTT.

The V call is TRBV7-3, the J call TRBJ2-5; TRBD1 agrees at 7 bases. This CDR3 is 15 amino acids long. With V trimmed by 3 bases and J by 5 bases, 9 bases remained unmatched. The germline gives CDR1 SGHTA, CDR2 FQGTGA. The CDR3 loop reads CASSFRQGFGETQYF. CDR3 DNA sequence: TGTGCCAGCAGCTTCCGACAGGGTTTCGGTGAGACCCAGTACTTC.

This chain joins TRBV9 and TRBJ2-3, with D possibly TRBD1 on 5 matching bases. Looked up from germline, CDR1 is SGDLS and CDR2 is YYNGEE. This CDR3 contains 15 residues. Trimming left V 0 bases short and J 2 bases short, with 10 bases between. This CDR3 reads CASSVAAGPTDTQYF. CDR3 nucleotide sequence: TGTGCCAGCAGCGTAGCTGCAGGGCCCACAGATACGCAGTATTTT. The entire variable domain, with the rest obtained from reference TRBV9 and TRBJ2-3, is as follows: DSGVTQTPKHLITATGQRVTLRCSPRSGDLSVYWYQQSLDQGLQFLIQYYNGEERAKGNILERFSAQQFPDLHSELNLSSLELGDSALYFCASSVAAGPTDTQYFGPGTRLTVL.

The rearrangement uses TRBV25-1 and TRBJ2-1; 10 bases agree with TRBD2. V lost 6 bases, J lost 7 bases, and 12 bases stayed unmatched. The germline CDR1 and CDR2 sequences are MGHDK and SYGVNS. This CDR3 has 16 amino acids. The DNA for the CDR3 is TGTGCCAGCAGCCCCGGGACTAGCGTGGGATTGAATGAGCAGTTCTTC. Encoded protein: CASSPGTSVGLNEQFF.

The gene calls are TRBV2 and TRBJ2-3; 9 nucleotides agree with TRBD2. Trimming cost V 1 base and J 3 bases; bases outside gene matches: 5. The CDR3 runs to 16 residues. Germline CDR1 is SNHLY and CDR2 is FYNNEI. CDR3 loop: CASSEGTAGGTDTQYF. The CDR3 nucleotides are TGTGCCAGCAGTGAAGGTACAGCGGGAGGTACAGATACGCAGTATTTT.

The genes are TRBV5-6 and TRBJ2-3; 11 bases map to TRBD2. This CDR3 contains 17 residues. The germline gives CDR1 SGHDT, CDR2 YYEEEE. V lost 0 bases to trimming and J lost 9 bases; unmatched junction nucleotides: 12. The CDR3 protein is CASSLALAGGPRRTQYF. The CDR3 bases are TGTGCCAGCAGCTTGGCCTTAGCGGGGGGGCCGAGGCGAACGCAGTATTTT.

This clone was counted once. V usage is TRBV9 and J usage is TRBJ2-2, with a tentative D call TRBD1 (6 bases). Trimming left V 0 bases short and J 5 bases short, with 11 bases between. The germline gives CDR1 SGDLS, CDR2 YYNGEE. The CDR3 sequence is 15 residues long. CDR3 DNA sequence: TGTGCCAGCAGCGTAGAGGGGGTATGGACCGGGGAGCTGTTTTTT. Translation: CASSVEGVWTGELFF.

This clone came up once. The junction does not match germline at one end; this may be a read error. Other DNA sequences from this sample encode an identical CDR3 as well. The chain combines TRBV9 with TRBJ1-2; D is ambiguous. The CDR3 contains 19 residues. The germline V gene has CDR1 SGDLS and CDR2 YYNGEE. Here the CDR3 reads CASSVDSFSDTRANYGYTF. The DNA for the CDR3 is TGTGCCAGCAGCGTAGATTCCTTTAGCGACACCCGAGCTAACTATGGCTATACCTTC. The full variable domain, rest sourced from reference TRBV9 and TRBJ1-2, is DSGVTQTPKHLITATGQRVTLRCSPRSGDLSVYWYQQSLDQGLQFLIQYYNGEERAKGNILERFSAQQFPDLHSELNLSSLELGDSALYFCASSVDSFSDTRANYGYTFGSGTRLTVV.

This clone was recorded a few times. The V and J genes are TRBV4-3 and TRBJ2-3, with D perhaps matching TRBD2 (5 bases). This CDR3 spans 18 amino acids. Per the germline V gene, CDR1 is LGHNA and CDR2 is YSLEER. The germline V and J ends were trimmed by 0 bases and 2 bases, with 18 bases remaining between them. CDR3 loop: CASSQEPLTRGLTDTQYF. In nucleotides, the CDR3 is TGCGCCAGCAGCCAAGAGCCGCTTACCCGCGGACTCACAGATACGCAGTATTTT.

The chain employs TRBV2 and TRBJ2-7; tentative D call: TRBD1 (5 bases). This CDR3 has 15 amino acids. The V end lost 3 bases, the J end lost 3 bases, and 15 bases lay between the germline ends. Germline V gene lookup returns CDR1 SNHLY and CDR2 FYNNEI. CDR3 nucleotides: TGTGCCAGCAGTGATCAGGCCCAGGGCCTCTACGAGCAGTACTTC. This codes for CASSDQAQGLYEQYF.

The chain is built from TRBV5-6 and TRBJ2-1; the match to TRBD2 covers 11 bases. V was clipped by 4 bases and J by 8 bases; unmatched bases: 11. CDR1 and CDR2 from the germline V gene are SGHDT and YYEEEE. The CDR3 loop spans 16 amino acids. Here the CDR3 DNA reads TGTGCCAGCAGCCTAGCCGGGACTAGCGGACTTCATGAGCAGTTCTTC. This gives the protein CASSLAGTSGLHEQFF.

This clone was seen only once. V and J are TRBV9 and TRBJ2-3; TRBD2 aligns across 12 bases. The V gene's germline CDR1 is SGDLS and CDR2 YYNGEE. The length of the CDR3 is 16 residues. J lost 1 base, V lost 3 bases, and 3 bases had no gene match. The CDR3 coding sequence is TGTGCCAGCAGCGGACGACTAGCGGGAGGCACAGATACGCAGTATTTT. This encodes CASSGRLAGGTDTQYF.

The chain couples TRBV2 to TRBJ2-1, with 7 bases lining up with TRBD2. V was pared by 6 bases and J by 3 bases, with 5 bases of the junction left unmatched. Germline V lookup: CDR1 SNHLY, CDR2 FYNNEI. The CDR3 loop spans 14 amino acids. The CDR3 region is CASRESGGYNEQFF. CDR3 nucleotide sequence: TGTGCCAGCAGGGAATCGGGGGGCTACAATGAGCAGTTCTTC. The whole variable domain, filled in from reference TRBV2 and TRBJ2-1, reads EPEVTQTPSHQVTQMGQEVILRCVPISNHLYFYWYRQILGQKVEFLVSFYNNEISEKSEIFDDQFSVERPDGSNFTLKIRSTKLEDSAMYFCASRESGGYNEQFFGPGTRLTVL.

The V gene is TRBV5-1, the J gene TRBJ2-1, with 8 bases aligning to TRBD1. This CDR3 has 16 residues. The J segment lost 7 bases and the V segment lost 4 bases, leaving 13 bases of the junction unmatched. Germline-derived CDR1 and CDR2 are SGHRS and YFSETQ. CDR3 nucleotide sequence: TGCGCCAGCAGCGTACAGGGGGTCAGCCCTACAAATGAGCAGTTCTTC. Its translation is CASSVQGVSPTNEQFF.

The chain joins TRBV28 to TRBJ2-7; 11 positions agree with TRBD1. Germline V CDR1 and CDR2: MDHEN, SYDVKM. J was trimmed by 4 bases and V by 9 bases; bases with no gene match: 8. This CDR3 spans 14 amino acids. This CDR3 is CASWVGTGGYEQYF. CDR3 sequence (DNA): TGTGCCAGTTGGGTAGGGACAGGGGGGTACGAGCAGTACTTC.

This chain joins TRBV28 and TRBJ2-3, with 8 bases lining up with TRBD1. This CDR3 comprises 17 residues. Germline V lookup: CDR1 MDHEN, CDR2 SYDVKM. Trimming took 2 bases from V and 2 from J; bases not matched to a gene: 9. CDR3 coding DNA: TGTGCCAGCAGTTTAATGGCCGGGACAGGAGACACAGATACGCAGTATTTT. It codes for CASSLMAGTGDTDTQYF.

The chain recombines TRBV19 with TRBJ2-2; TRBD1 matches 8 bases. The CDR3 totals 15 residues. Germline V gene data show CDR1 as LNHDA and CDR2 as SQIVND (reference sequence). Trimming took 10 bases from V and 1 from J; bases not matched to a gene: 8. CDR3 residues: CAIRQGKMNTGELFF. CDR3 in DNA: TGTGCCATCCGACAGGGGAAAATGAACACCGGGGAGCTGTTTTTT.

This rearrangement joins TRBV7-2 to TRBJ1-5; D unresolved. CDR3 size: 15 residues. Between the trimmed V and J ends, which lost 2 bases and 7 bases, there was a span of 15 bases. Germline CDR1 and CDR2: SGHTA and FQGNSA. The DNA for the CDR3 is TGTGCCAGCAGCTTATCGGGCGGGTTGCCCCAGCCCCAGCATTTT. Its protein product is CASSLSGGLPQPQHF.